These 20 T cell receptor beta chains came from one sample sequenced in a study of identical twins. TCRdb re-analysed the 5' RACE reads in MiXCR, keeping a single row per CDR3 protein. The data hold about 210,000 distinct CDR3 sequences, with over 8% observed a single time. The sequenced sample was memory (CD45RO+) T cells sorted from blood. Source of these receptors: a young woman in good health.

This clonotype was seen a handful of times. This chain joins TRBV3-1 and TRBJ2-7, with D possibly being TRBD2 (5 bases). The CDR3 loop spans 17 amino acids. With 1 base removed from V and 0 bases from J, the gap between germline ends came to 16 bases. Germline loops: CDR1 LGHDT, CDR2 YNNKEL (reference sequence). The CDR3 bases are TGTGCCAGCAGCCAAGGAGTGGTGGGAGTTAGCTCCTACGAGCAGTACTTC. Translating it yields CASSQGVVGVSSYEQYF.

V gene TRBV12-3 or TRBV12-4 combines with J gene TRBJ2-3; no clear D. The CDR3 runs 13 residues. V lost 3 bases, J lost 3 bases, and 7 bases lay in between. The CDR3 DNA follows: TGTGCCAGCAGTTTTGCGGAGACAGATACGCAGTATTTT. Its translation is CASSFAETDTQYF.

This chain links TRBV20-1 with TRBJ2-2; D gene ambiguous. V dropped 8 bases and J dropped 6 bases, with 13 bases sitting between them. The CDR3 contains 12 residues. The V gene's germline CDR1 is DFQATT and CDR2 SNEGSKA (reference sequence). The CDR3 DNA follows: TGCAGTACTAAAGGACGTGCCGGGGAGCTGTTTTTT. It is translated as CSTKGRAGELFF.

A few counts support this clonotype. The rearrangement links TRBV9 to TRBJ1-5; D call uncertain. With 0 bases removed from V and 4 bases from J, the gap between germline ends came to 8 bases. Germline V lookup: CDR1 SGDLS, CDR2 YYNGEE. This CDR3 comprises 14 residues. The CDR3 region is CASSVGGKNQPQHF. DNA of the CDR3: TGTGCCAGCAGCGTAGGAGGGAAAAATCAGCCCCAGCATTTT.

The rearrangement uses TRBV20-1 and TRBJ1-2; possibly TRBD1 for D (6 bases). This CDR3 has 14 residues. V lost 3 bases to trimming and J lost 4 bases, with 15 bases between them. CDR1 DFQATT and CDR2 SNEGSKA come from the germline V gene (reference sequence). The CDR3 sequence is CSARTGQEAYGYTF. CDR3 sequence (DNA): TGCAGTGCTAGGACAGGCCAGGAGGCCTATGGCTACACCTTC.

This clonotype was observed a few times. The chain recombines TRBV7-9 with TRBJ2-4, with D perhaps TRBD2 (5 bases). Germline CDR1 SEHNR, CDR2 FQNEAQ (reference sequence). The V and J ends lost 4 bases and 0 bases respectively, with 13 bases between them. The CDR3 runs to 16 residues. In nucleotides, the CDR3 is TGTGCCAGCAGCTGGAAGAGCGGCCTAGCCAAAAACATTCAGTACTTC. Amino acid sequence: CASSWKSGLAKNIQYF. Using reference TRBV7-9 and TRBJ2-4 for the parts outside the CDR3, the full variable domain is DTGVSQNPRHKITKRGQNVTFRCDPISEHNRLYWYRQTLGQGPEFLTYFQNEAQLEKSRLLSDRFSAERPKGSFSTLEIQRTEQGDSAMYLCASSWKSGLAKNIQYFGAGTRLSVL.

The rearrangement joins TRBV6-1 to TRBJ1-1; tentative D call: TRBD1 (5 bases). The CDR3 sequence is 20 residues long. V was cut by 2 bases and J by 4 bases, with 29 bases left in between. Germline CDR1 MNHNS, CDR2 SASEGT. This CDR3 is CASSERNPYPGREFVTEAFF. The CDR3 DNA sequence: TGTGCCAGCAGTGAAAGGAATCCGTATCCGGGCAGGGAGTTTGTCACTGAAGCTTTCTTT.

The chain recombines TRBV2 with TRBJ2-7; 7 bases are a match to TRBD2. The CDR3 is made up of 16 amino acids. The germline V gene has CDR1 SNHLY and CDR2 FYNNEI. After removal of 2 bases from V and 2 bases from J, the junction contained 9 bases not matched to a gene. The CDR3 protein is CASSERARGGTYEQYF. In DNA form, the CDR3 reads TGTGCCAGCAGTGAAAGGGCAAGGGGAGGGACCTACGAGCAGTACTTC.

V and J are TRBV5-1 and TRBJ1-2; no firm D call. V was trimmed by 0 bases and J by 4 bases, leaving 19 bases between them. The CDR3 contains 17 residues. Looked up from germline, CDR1 is SGHRS and CDR2 is YFSETQ. In DNA, the CDR3 is TGCGCCAGCAGCTTGGCGGGGAGGTCTATTAGCACCTATGGCTACACCTTC. Its protein product is CASSLAGRSISTYGYTF.

The rearrangement links TRBV20-1 to TRBJ1-1, with a possible D match to TRBD1 (6 bases). Trimming cost V 3 bases and J 1 base, with 12 bases left between them. The germline V gene encodes CDR1 DFQATT and CDR2 SNEGSKA (reference sequence). This CDR3 region has 14 residues. CDR3 DNA: TGCAGTGCTAGGGGCGACAGGACGAACACTGAAGCTTTCTTT. Protein: CSARGDRTNTEAFF.

This clonotype showed up many times. For the CDR3, the DNA is TGTGCCACCAGTGATTCAGCGAACATTCAGTACTTC. Translation: CATSDSANIQYF. The J gene is TRBJ2-4, the V gene TRBV24-1; D gene ambiguous. This CDR3 is built from 12 residues. Per germline, CDR1 KGHDR and CDR2 SFDVKD. V shed 2 bases and J shed 7 bases, with 5 bases lying between them.

V usage is TRBV3-1 and J usage is TRBJ1-1, with a tentative D call TRBD1 (6 bases). The CDR3 contains 15 residues. The ends were cut back, 0 bases at V and 8 bases at J, with 16 bases in the middle. Germline V gene data show CDR1 as LGHDT and CDR2 as YNNKEL (reference sequence). The CDR3, as DNA: TGTGCCAGCAGCCAAGATCCAGGGGATTGGGTGGAAGCTTTCTTT. Protein product: CASSQDPGDWVEAFF.

This clonotype has a handful of counts. The chain carries TRBV5-1 and TRBJ2-7; 8 bases agree with TRBD2. The V gene's germline CDR1 is SGHRS and CDR2 YFSETQ. Trimming removed 5 bases from V and 2 bases from J; junction bases left unmatched: 6. This CDR3 has 14 residues. The CDR3 nucleotides read TGCGCCAGCAGGGGAGCGGGGGTAACCTACGAGCAGTACTTC. Encoded protein: CASRGAGVTYEQYF.

The chain links TRBV5-6 to TRBJ2-3; 7 bases fit TRBD1. Losses at the gene ends were 4 bases for V and 4 bases for J; bases not matched to a gene: 12. The germline CDR1 and CDR2 sequences are SGHDT and YYEEEE. CDR3 length: 16 residues. The CDR3 nucleotides read TGTGCCAGCAGCGGGGGCGAGGGGGCCGGAGCAGATACGCAGTATTTT. Its protein product is CASSGGEGAGADTQYF. Full variable domain (rest looked up from reference TRBV5-6 and TRBJ2-3): DAGVTQSPTHLIKTRGQQVTLRCSPKSGHDTVSWYQQALGQGPQFIFQYYEEEERQRGNFPDRFSGHQFPNYSSELNVNALLLGDSALYLCASSGGEGAGADTQYFGPGTRLTVL.

V is TRBV11-3 and J is TRBJ2-7; D is perhaps TRBD2 (5 bases). Trimming removed 2 bases from V and 3 bases from J, with 14 bases in between. CDR3 size: 15 residues. CDR1 SGHNT and CDR2 YENEEA come from the germline V gene. For the CDR3, the DNA is TGTGCCAGCAGCTTAAAAGCGGACCACCGCTACGAGCAGTACTTC. Protein product: CASSLKADHRYEQYF.

This clonotype was counted between two and nine times. V and J are TRBV20-1 and TRBJ1-3; 7 positions match TRBD1. CDR3 length: 13 residues. V lost 6 bases and J lost 4; bases outside the gene matches: 6. Germline V gene lookup returns CDR1 DFQATT and CDR2 SNEGSKA (reference sequence). The chain's CDR3 is CSAKQGLGNTIYF. The CDR3 coding sequence is TGCAGTGCCAAACAGGGGTTGGGAAACACCATATATTTT.

This clonotype appeared a few times. V and J are TRBV7-6 and TRBJ2-2, with 7 bases identical to TRBD1. The V gene's germline CDR1 is SGHVS and CDR2 FNYEAQ. The CDR3 length is 15 residues. The V gene end was trimmed by 3 bases and the J gene end by 4 bases; junction bases not matched to a gene: 5. The CDR3 region is CASSLTGLGTGELFF. The CDR3 coding sequence is TGTGCCAGCAGCTTGACAGGGCTCGGCACCGGGGAGCTGTTTTTT. Full variable domain (missing parts from reference TRBV7-6 and TRBJ2-2): GAGVSQSPRYKVTKRGQDVALRCDPISGHVSLYWYRQALGQGPEFLTYFNYEAQQDKSGLPNDRFSAERPEGSISTLTIQRTEQRDSAMYRCASSLTGLGTGELFFGEGSRLTVL.

This clonotype occurred many times. CDR3 region: CASSLGRSGYGYTF. As DNA, the CDR3 is TGTGCCAGCAGTTTGGGTCGTTCTGGCTATGGCTACACCTTC. The rearrangement uses TRBV12-3 or TRBV12-4 and TRBJ1-2; no clear D gene. V was cut by 3 bases and J by 4 bases, with 12 bases left in between. The CDR3 consists of 14 residues.

The chain is built from TRBV29-1 and TRBJ2-7; D is possibly TRBD2 (6 bases). The V gene's germline CDR1 is SQVTM and CDR2 ANQGSEA. V lost 5 bases and J lost 0, with 11 bases in between. The CDR3 is 13 residues long. The CDR3 DNA sequence: TGCAGCGTTCGGCGGGGCTCCTCCTACGAGCAGTACTTC. Its translation: CSVRRGSSYEQYF.

The rearrangement links TRBV20-1 to TRBJ2-1, with 9 bases fitting TRBD2. J gave up 7 bases and V 6 bases, and 13 bases lay outside the gene matches. This CDR3 region has 15 residues. The germline CDR1 and CDR2 sequences are DFQATT and SNEGSKA (reference sequence). This CDR3 is CSAPPSLAGRNEQFF. CDR3 DNA: TGCAGTGCCCCACCTAGTCTAGCGGGACGGAATGAGCAGTTCTTC.